This T cell receptor beta chain was sequenced in a study of blood T cell repertoires in COVID-19 (dated by TCRdb to about 2020). As for the study more broadly: Collaborator samples came from the United States, Italy and Spain and covered acute and convalescent phases of COVID-19. The prospective study material was composed of cDNA or gDNA derived from T cells, B-cell-depleted T cells, or PBMCs. The dataset comprised deeply sampled blood TCRbeta repertoires from subjects exposed to, actively infected with, or recovered from COVID-19. The repertoires were released in a freely available public database intended as a resource for research on the immune response to SARS-CoV-2. The samples were drawn from the first 160 participants of the ongoing ImmuneRACE study and from 950 to 1,500 subjects provided by 6 global collaborators. Sample metadata almost always included a de-identified subject ID, COVID-19 status, age in years and sex. Where available, HLA class I and class II types were taken from metadata supplied by the sample provider and were not determined by assay-based typing.

Whole blood was collected in K2EDTA tubes by collaborating institutions according to the institutions' own protocols. Collaborator samples were shipped for TCRbeta analysis as frozen whole blood, isolated PBMCs, or DNA extracted from either sample type. As concerns this clone: Its antigen target is currently unknown. No much larger clone is present one base from it, and per-base qualities are unavailable.

Looking up the germline V gene yields CDR1 KGHSH and CDR2 LQKENI. Measured from the cysteine to the phenylalanine, the CDR3 is 13 residues long. The retained sequence is limited to the CDR3, 39 bases, with the frame set at the first base. V and J are truncated by 6 bases and 7 bases respectively, leaving an intervening sequence of 12 bases. Overall results and qualifications from the work: How much clinical and demographic metadata was included differed by source and by participant, and the metadata was provided uncurated.

TCRbeta CDR3 regions were amplified from genomic DNA using the immunoSEQ Assay, a bias-controlled multiplex PCR. The authors' analysis ran thus. The number of nucleated cells in each sample was estimated from the amplification of reference gene primers within the assay. To quantify the absolute abundance of each unique TCRbeta CDR3 rearrangement, sequence reads were collapsed and filtered. Productive Simpson clonality was computed per sample as the square root of Simpson's diversity index over productive rearrangements. The immuneACCESS repertoire file appears here via TCRdb, limited to in-frame rearrangements. These files lack a portion of the clones; in checked studies, under half of the deficit traces to unresolved V genes, and the cause of the others is not known. The V and J calls and the clone size are those of that table, but D and trimming were determined from the DNA. For this sample the table gives tens of thousands of clones, of which 87% were detected only once. The top ten hold 5% to 7.5% of the sample.

This TCR was recovered from a woman in her 50s with acute or convalescent COVID-19. The sequence is built from TRBV18 and TRBJ1-4, with the D gene not clear enough to name. The source material was peripheral blood. This receptor has the CDR3 CASSPNGVEKLFF. The nucleotide sequence is TGTGCCAGCTCCCCTAACGGGGTTGAAAAACTGTTTTTT. The variable domain in full, with residues beyond the CDR3 obtained from the reference TRBV18 and TRBJ1-4 genes, is NAGVMQNPRHLVRRRGQEARLRCSPMKGHSHVYWYRQLPEEGLKFMVYLQKENIIDESGMPKERFSAEFPKEGPSILRIQQVVRGDSAAYFCASSPNGVEKLFFGSGTQLSVL.